A selection of T cell receptor beta chains follows, all from one sample in a study of shared clonotypes between healthy human individuals. Sequencing used immunoSEQ multiplex PCR; TCRdb keeps in-frame clones, though not all of them. The sample gives around 1.9 million clones, about 92% of which show up once; 1.5% to 2% is in the top ten. Sequencing input: naive CD8+ T cells from PBMCs. The receptors derive from a man in his late teens or twenties in good health. Some clones in this sample may be carry-over from other donors' samples. CDR3s include the opening cysteine and the closing phenylalanine or tryptophan. A D gene is named only where the DNA matches it firmly. Size is omitted from some rows. Given values are once, few, many or a class for expanded clones.

CDR3 length	D gene	V gene	clone size	J gene	CDR3 DNA	CDR3 protein
15	NA	TRBV6-5	NA	TRBJ2-4	TGTGCCAGCAGTTATAGTGAGGGACACGGAAACATTCAGTACTTC	CASSYSEGHGNIQYF
13	NA	TRBV6-1	few	TRBJ1-1	TGTGCCAGCAGTGAAGGGGTTAGGACTGAAGCTTTCTTT	CASSEGVRTEAFF
13	NA	TRBV7-6	NA	TRBJ2-1	TGTGCCAGCAGCGGGTCTAGCAACAATGAGCAGTTCTTC	CASSGSSNNEQFF
17	TRBD1	TRBV2	NA	TRBJ2-2	TGTGCCAGCAGTGATACGGGACAGGCCACTATCACCGGGGAGCTGTTTTTT	CASSDTGQATITGELFF
16	NA	TRBV19	NA	TRBJ1-1	TGTGCCAGTAGACCGCGCCCGGGACGTTTGAACACTGAAGCTTTCTTT	CASRPRPGRLNTEAFF
22	TRBD2	TRBV30	NA	TRBJ2-2	TGTGCCTGGAAACACGACTGGGGGAGGGAAATAGCGGGAGGGCCTCACACCGGGGAGCTGTTTTTT	CAWKHDWGREIAGGPHTGELFF
14	NA	TRBV28	NA	TRBJ1-2	TGTGCCAGCAGTTTCGACAGAGAAGACTATGGCTACACCTTC	CASSFDREDYGYTF
16	TRBD2	TRBV19	NA	TRBJ2-3	TGTGCCACTACCAGCGTCCTAGCGGGAGCGGCAGATACGCAGTATTTT	CATTSVLAGAADTQYF
12	NA	TRBV7-2	NA	TRBJ2-7	TGTGCCAGCAGCTCCCAGGGGGGCGAGCAGTACTTC	CASSSQGGEQYF
15	NA	TRBV2	once	TRBJ1-4	TGTGCCAGCAGTCGAAGGGGGTCAACTAATGAAAAACTGTTTTTT	CASSRRGSTNEKLFF
14	TRBD1	TRBV30	NA	TRBJ2-7	TGTGCCTGGACCCCGGGACAGGGGGAATACGAGCAGTACTTC	CAWTPGQGEYEQYF
13	NA	TRBV5-6	NA	TRBJ2-7	TGTGCCAGCAGCTACCGGATCGGGCACGAGCAGTACTTC	CASSYRIGHEQYF
16	NA	TRBV7-2	NA	TRBJ1-1	TGTGCCAGCAGCTCGTGGCTGCGGGCTGTGAACACTGAAGCTTTCTTT	CASSSWLRAVNTEAFF
16	TRBD1	TRBV6-6	NA	TRBJ1-2	TGTGCCAGCACAATAAGGGCGGGACAGGGGGCTGATGGCTACACCTTC	CASTIRAGQGADGYTF
18	TRBD1	TRBV5-1	NA	TRBJ1-3	TGCGCCAGCAGCCCGCCTGTCGTAGGACAGGGAGGTGGAAACACCATATATTTT	CASSPPVVGQGGGNTIYF
14	NA	TRBV28	NA	TRBJ2-7	TGTGCCAGCAGTTCCTTAGCGAGCTCCTACGAGCAGTACTTC	CASSSLASSYEQYF
14	TRBD1	TRBV28	NA	TRBJ2-7	TGTGCCAGCAAGCCCGGGACAGCGGTCTACGAGCAGTACTTC	CASKPGTAVYEQYF
19	TRBD2	TRBV7-9	NA	TRBJ2-1	TGTGCCAGCAGCTTAGCCCCCGGGAAGACTAGCGGGGCCTACAATGAGCAGTTCTTC	CASSLAPGKTSGAYNEQFF
12	NA	TRBV4-2	NA	TRBJ1-1	TGTGCCAGCAGCCTAGGGGTGGCTGAAGCTTTCTTT	CASSLGVAEAFF
15	TRBD1	TRBV11-2	NA	TRBJ2-3	TGTGCCAGCAGCTTCGACAGGGTTAGCACAGATACGCAGTATTTT	CASSFDRVSTDTQYF
20	TRBD2	TRBV28	once	TRBJ2-1	TGTGCCAGCAGTTTAGGAACAAAATACGGACTAGCGGACGGGTACAATGAGCAGTTCTTC	CASSLGTKYGLADGYNEQFF
14	NA	TRBV7-9	NA	TRBJ1-2	TGTGCCAGCAGCCCTCCGACGGACTACTATGGCTACACCTTC	CASSPPTDYYGYTF
13	NA	TRBV6-6	NA	TRBJ1-5	TGTGCCAGCAGTTACTCAGGCCCTCAGCCCCAGCATTTT	CASSYSGPQPQHF
16	NA	TRBV28	NA	TRBJ2-1	TGTGCCAGCAGTTTCGGGGGCAGGGACACCTACAATGAGCAGTTCTTC	CASSFGGRDTYNEQFF
16	TRBD2	TRBV7-6	NA	TRBJ2-5	TGTGCCAGCAGCTTGCAGAGGCGGGAGGGGGGCGAGACCCAGTACTTC	CASSLQRREGGETQYF
15	NA	TRBV5-1	NA	TRBJ1-5	TGCGCCAGCACTCTCCTTAGGGGCTGGGGTCAGCCCCAGCATTTT	CASTLLRGWGQPQHF
16	NA	TRBV9	NA	TRBJ2-3	TGTGCCAGCAGCGTAGCGTCTGGGGGTAGTACAGATACGCAGTATTTT	CASSVASGGSTDTQYF
14	NA	TRBV13	NA	TRBJ2-7	TGTGCCAGCAGCTTCAGTCAGGCCGTGGACGAGCAGTACTTC	CASSFSQAVDEQYF
14	NA	TRBV10-2	NA	TRBJ2-3	TGCGCCAGCTGGTCCGGACAGAGCACAGATACGCAGTATTTT	CASWSGQSTDTQYF
16	NA	TRBV28	NA	TRBJ2-7	TGTGCCAGCAGTTTAGGGGACCTACAGGACTCCTACGAGCAGTACTTC	CASSLGDLQDSYEQYF
13	NA	TRBV7-9	few	TRBJ2-2	TGTGCCAGCAGCTACAGGAACACCGGGGAGCTGTTTTTT	CASSYRNTGELFF
15	TRBD2	TRBV2	NA	TRBJ2-1	TGTGCCAGCGGTCATTTAGCGGGCTCCTACAATGAGCAGTTCTTC	CASGHLAGSYNEQFF
14	NA	TRBV27	NA	TRBJ2-1	TGTGCCAGCAGTCGGAGCCGAACCTACAATGAGCAGTTCTTC	CASSRSRTYNEQFF
16	TRBD1	TRBV2	NA	TRBJ1-1	TGTGCCAGCAGTGAAGTGGGAGACAGGGGGTACACTGAAGCTTTCTTT	CASSEVGDRGYTEAFF
12	TRBD1	TRBV6-1	NA	TRBJ2-7	TGTGCCAGCATAAGGGACAGGTACGAGCAGTACTTC	CASIRDRYEQYF
15	TRBD1	TRBV27	NA	TRBJ2-7	TGTGCCAGCAGTCCACGGACAGGGAGTTCCTACGAGCAGTACTTC	CASSPRTGSSYEQYF
11	TRBD1	TRBV19	few	TRBJ1-2	TGTGCCGGACGACAGGGGAATGGCTACACCTTC	CAGRQGNGYTF
13	TRBD1	TRBV29-1	NA	TRBJ1-1	TGCAGCGTCGAGATACAGGGGGCGAGTGGAGCTTTCTTT	CSVEIQGASGAFF
13	TRBD1	TRBV28	NA	TRBJ1-4	TGTGCCAGCAGTTACGGACAGGGGGAAAAACTGTTTTTT	CASSYGQGEKLFF
15	NA	TRBV19	NA	TRBJ2-1	TGTGCCAGTAGCCCTAGTGGCGGGGTTTACAATGAGCAGTTCTTC	CASSPSGGVYNEQFF
14	NA	TRBV4-2	NA	TRBJ1-1	TGTGCCAGCAGCCAAATATCCGGAAACACTGAAGCTTTCTTT	CASSQISGNTEAFF
16	NA	TRBV27	NA	TRBJ1-5	TGTGCCAGCAGTTCCTCCGCCGGGGAAAGGGATCAGCCCCAGCATTTT	CASSSSAGERDQPQHF
16	TRBD2	TRBV19	NA	TRBJ2-2	TGTGCCAGTAGTGGGACTAGCGGGATCTACACCGGGGAGCTGTTTTTT	CASSGTSGIYTGELFF
15	TRBD1	TRBV10-3	NA	TRBJ1-2	TGTGCCATCAGTGAGTCGCGAACAGGGGGCTTTGGCTACACCTTC	CAISESRTGGFGYTF